The next 7 T cell receptor beta chains were all read from a single sample in a study of blood T cell repertoires in COVID-19. Assay used: immunoSEQ multiplex PCR; TCRdb lists only in-frame clones, some missing. The repertoire includes around 180,000 clones, 65% to 80% of them detected once, and approximately 16% sits in the top ten. The sample taken for sequencing was PBMCs or T cells enriched from blood (not recorded which). These receptors came from a woman in her forties or fifties with acute COVID-19.

The chain combines TRBV6-5 with TRBJ2-1; D remains unclear. Trimming removed 6 bases from V and 4 bases from J, with 7 bases in between. This CDR3 is built from 12 residues. Germline V gene sequence: CDR1 MNHEY, CDR2 SVGAGI. The CDR3 protein is CASRGPYNEQFF. The CDR3, as DNA: TGTGCCAGCAGGGGCCCTTACAATGAGCAGTTCTTC.

The chain carries TRBV5-1 and TRBJ2-2, with 11 bases matching TRBD1. The V gene end was trimmed by 4 bases and the J gene end by 7 bases; junction bases not matched to a gene: 9. Germline-derived CDR1 and CDR2 are SGHRS and YFSETQ. The CDR3 has 16 residues. The CDR3 bases are TGCGCCAGCAGCCTAGGCCGGGACAGGGGGGGCGGGGAGCTGTTTTTT. Its protein product is CASSLGRDRGGGELFF.

The chain is built from TRBV2 and TRBJ2-1; TRBD2 matches at 8 bases. The junction had 4 bases not matched to a gene; V was cut back by 8 bases and J by 7 bases. Germline CDR1 and CDR2: SNHLY and FYNNEI. There are 12 residues in the CDR3. The CDR3, as DNA: TGTGCCAGCGGTTCGGGGGGGAATGAGCAGTTCTTC. Translating it yields CASGSGGNEQFF.

This chain uses TRBV6-5 with TRBJ1-1; TRBD1 might be the D (6 bases). From germline, CDR1 is MNHEY and CDR2 SVGAGI. Trimming pared 6 bases from V and 3 bases from J, leaving 11 bases between. The CDR3 has 13 residues. Here the CDR3 reads CASSRQVYTEAFF. CDR3 in DNA: TGTGCCAGCAGCCGACAGGTTTACACTGAAGCTTTCTTT.

The genes are TRBV28 and TRBJ2-7; 7 nucleotides line up with TRBD1. V lost 6 bases to trimming and J lost 7 bases; unmatched junction nucleotides: 21. The CDR3 is 17 amino acids. CDR1 and CDR2 from the germline V gene are MDHEN and SYDVKM. The CDR3 coding sequence is TGTGCCAGCAGCCAGACCCACGGGACAGCGATGTACGTAGAGCAGTACGTC. Protein sequence: CASSQTHGTAMYVEQYV.

The chain has TRBV27 and TRBJ1-4, with 8 bases aligning to TRBD1. Trimming removed 8 bases from V and 7 bases from J; junction bases left unmatched: 15. The length of the CDR3 is 16 residues. Germline V gene lookup returns CDR1 MNHEY and CDR2 SMNVEV (reference sequence). CDR3 amino acids: CASAVGPDRVAEKLFF. CDR3 DNA sequence: TGTGCCAGCGCCGTGGGGCCGGACAGGGTTGCTGAAAAACTGTTTTTT.

In this sample, this clone turned up a few times. Additional DNA sequences in this sample encode the identical CDR3. The chain joins TRBV28 to TRBJ1-2; TRBD1 might be the D (5 bases). The CDR3 is 14 residues long. Germline V gene lookup returns CDR1 MDHEN and CDR2 SYDVKM. Trimming took 4 bases from V and 0 from J, leaving 9 bases between them. The CDR3 DNA is TGTGCCAGCAGTTCCGGACAAGCTAACTATGGCTACACCTTC. Translating gives CASSSGQANYGYTF.